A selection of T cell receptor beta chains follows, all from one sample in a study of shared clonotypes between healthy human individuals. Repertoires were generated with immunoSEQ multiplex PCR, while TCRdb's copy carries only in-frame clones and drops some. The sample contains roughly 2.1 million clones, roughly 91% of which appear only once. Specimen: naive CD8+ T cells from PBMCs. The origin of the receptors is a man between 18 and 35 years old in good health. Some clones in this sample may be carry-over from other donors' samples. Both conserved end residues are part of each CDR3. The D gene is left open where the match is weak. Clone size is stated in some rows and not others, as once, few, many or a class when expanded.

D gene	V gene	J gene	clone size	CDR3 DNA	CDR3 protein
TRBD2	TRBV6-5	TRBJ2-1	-	TGTGCCAGCAGTTTCATAGCGGGAGTCGGTGAGCAGTTCTTC	CASSFIAGVGEQFF
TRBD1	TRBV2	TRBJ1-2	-	TGTGCCAGCAGTCCCCGGGACAGGGGGCACTATGGCTACACCTTC	CASSPRDRGHYGYTF
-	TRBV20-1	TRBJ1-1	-	TGCAGTGCCCCTCCGGGGAACGAAGCTTTCTTT	CSAPPGNEAFF
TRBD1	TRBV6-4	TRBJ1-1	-	TGTGCCAGCAGTAGGACAGGGGGAAACACTGAAGCTTTCTTT	CASSRTGGNTEAFF
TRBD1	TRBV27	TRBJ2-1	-	TGTGCCAGCAGTTCACAACAGGGGCCTAGGTACAATGAGCAGTTCTTC	CASSSQQGPRYNEQFF
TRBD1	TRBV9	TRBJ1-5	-	TGTGCCAGCAGCGGGGGGACAGCATTCCTTCCCCAGCATTTT	CASSGGTAFLPQHF
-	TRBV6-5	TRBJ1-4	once	TGTGCCAGCAGTTACTCGGAGCTGGCGGCGGGTGAAAAACTGTTTTTT	CASSYSELAAGEKLFF
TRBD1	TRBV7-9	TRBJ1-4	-	TGTGCCAGCAGCTTAGGGTCGAGGGGGCTCATACTGTTTTTT	CASSLGSRGLILFF
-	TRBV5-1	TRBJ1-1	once	TGCGCCAGCAGCAGGGTTGGGAGGGAAATTGAAGCTTTCTTT	CASSRVGREIEAFF
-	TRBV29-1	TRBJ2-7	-	TGCAGCGTTGAAGACTCGATCGAGCAGTACTTC	CSVEDSIEQYF
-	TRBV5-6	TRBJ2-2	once	TGTGCCAGCAGCTTCATAGGGCTTTACACCGGGGAGCTGTTTTTT	CASSFIGLYTGELFF
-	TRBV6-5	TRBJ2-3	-	TGTGCCAGCAGTAAGAGGGAGAGATCAGATACGCAGTATTTT	CASSKRERSDTQYF
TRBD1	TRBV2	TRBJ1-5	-	TGTGCCAGCAGTGGACAGGGGGCCAATCAGCCCCAGCATTTT	CASSGQGANQPQHF
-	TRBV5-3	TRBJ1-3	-	TGTGCCGCGGCAAGGGTGGCGGCATCTGGAAACACCATATATTTT	CAAARVAASGNTIYF
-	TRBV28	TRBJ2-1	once	TGTGCCAGCAGATCGATACCGGGACTGGCGAATGAGCAGTTCTTC	CASRSIPGLANEQFF
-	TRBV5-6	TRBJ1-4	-	TGTGCCAGCAGCCCGGCCGGGACCGCAACTAATGAAAAACTGTTTTTT	CASSPAGTATNEKLFF
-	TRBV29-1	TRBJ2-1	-	TGCAGCGTTCGACTAGTTTGGATCGGGTCTGAGCAGTTCTTC	CSVRLVWIGSEQFF
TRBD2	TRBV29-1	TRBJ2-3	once	TGCAGCGTCGACACAGCGGGAGGCGCAGATACGCAGTATTTT	CSVDTAGGADTQYF
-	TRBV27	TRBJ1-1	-	TGTGCCAGCGCCACTCGAACTGAAGCTTTCTTT	CASATRTEAFF
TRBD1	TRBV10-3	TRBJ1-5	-	TGTGCCATCAGTGAGTCGGGACCGGGACAGCGGATTTATAGCAATCAGCCCCAGCATTTT	CAISESGPGQRIYSNQPQHF
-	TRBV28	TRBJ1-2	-	TGTGCCAGCATCCCTTCACGGGGTAACTATGGCTACACCTTC	CASIPSRGNYGYTF
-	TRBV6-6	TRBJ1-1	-	TGTGCCAGCAGTTATGCAGGAGCTGGGCTCGAAGCTTTCTTT	CASSYAGAGLEAFF
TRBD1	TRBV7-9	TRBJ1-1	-	TGTGCCAGCAGCTTAGCACCGGGACAGGGGGGTACTGAAGCTTTCTTT	CASSLAPGQGGTEAFF
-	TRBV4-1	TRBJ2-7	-	TGCGCCAGCAGCCAAGACAGGACTTTCTACGAGCAGTACTTC	CASSQDRTFYEQYF
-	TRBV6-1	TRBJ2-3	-	TGTGCCAGCAGCCCACTAGTGATGGCCCCAGATACGCAGTATTTT	CASSPLVMAPDTQYF
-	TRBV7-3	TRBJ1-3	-	TGTGCCAGCAGCCAGAGCTCTGGAAACACCATATATTTT	CASSQSSGNTIYF
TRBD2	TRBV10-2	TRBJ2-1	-	TGCGCCAGCAGTGGGGGGAGGGTCAATGAGCAGTTCTTC	CASSGGRVNEQFF
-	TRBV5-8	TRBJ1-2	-	TGTGCCAGCAGTTGGGGCATTATATCCTATGGCTACACCTTC	CASSWGIISYGYTF
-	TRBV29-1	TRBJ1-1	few	TGCAGCGTACCCCTTTCCGGGAACACTGAAGCTTTCTTT	CSVPLSGNTEAFF
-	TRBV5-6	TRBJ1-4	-	TGTGCCAGCAGCTCGGGATTACAGGGATATAATGAAAAACTGTTTTTT	CASSSGLQGYNEKLFF
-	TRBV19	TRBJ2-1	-	TGTGCCAGTAGTATAGGGACCGGGACTCGACCCGATGAGCAGTTCTTC	CASSIGTGTRPDEQFF
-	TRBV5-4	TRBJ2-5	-	TGTGCCAGCAGTCTGCAAGAGACCCAGTACTTC	CASSLQETQYF
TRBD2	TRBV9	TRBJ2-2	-	TGTGCCAGCAGCGCTTTACCTCGCAGGGAGGGCTTGGGGGAGCTGTTTTTT	CASSALPRREGLGELFF
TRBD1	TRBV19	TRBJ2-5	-	TGTGCCAGTACCGCCGGGACAGGGCGTCGGGAGACCCAGTACTTC	CASTAGTGRRETQYF
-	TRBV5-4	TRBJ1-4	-	TGTGCCAGCAGCTTGGGGGCCACAACTAATGAAAAACTGTTTTTT	CASSLGATTNEKLFF
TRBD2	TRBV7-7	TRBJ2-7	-	TGTGCCAGCAGCCCCGGGGGGGTCTACGAGCAGTACTTC	CASSPGGVYEQYF
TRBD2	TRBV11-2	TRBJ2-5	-	TGTGCCAGCAGTTTAGGACTAGCGGGGGAGACCCAGTACTTC	CASSLGLAGETQYF
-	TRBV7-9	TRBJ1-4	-	TGTGCCAGCAGCTTAGCAACATCCCGGCGGGAAAAACTGTTTTTT	CASSLATSRREKLFF
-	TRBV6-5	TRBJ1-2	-	TGTGCCAGCAGCCCCATGACGGCAGGCTATGGCTACACCTTC	CASSPMTAGYGYTF
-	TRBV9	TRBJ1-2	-	TGTGCCAGCAGCGTATCCGGGGGCTATGGCTACACCTTC	CASSVSGGYGYTF
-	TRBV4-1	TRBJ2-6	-	TGCGCCAGCAGCCCTCGGATAGCGGGGGCCAACGTCCTGACTTTC	CASSPRIAGANVLTF
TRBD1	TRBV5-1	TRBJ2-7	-	TGCGCCAGCAGCTTAGGGGGCAGGGCCCGAGACGAGCAGTACTTC	CASSLGGRARDEQYF
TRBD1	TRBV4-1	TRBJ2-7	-	TGCGCCAGCGGCGGACAGGGTAAGGACGAGCAGTACTTC	CASGGQGKDEQYF
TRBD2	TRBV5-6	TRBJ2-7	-	TGTGCCAGCAGCGCAGGGACTAGGTCTATCGAGCAGTACTTC	CASSAGTRSIEQYF
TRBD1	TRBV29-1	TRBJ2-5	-	TGCAGCAGTCGGGACAGGGGCCTTGGGGAGACCCAGTACTTC	CSSRDRGLGETQYF
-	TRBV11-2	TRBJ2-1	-	TGTGCCAGCAGCTTAGGGAGGGCGGTCTACAATGAGCAGTTCTTC	CASSLGRAVYNEQFF
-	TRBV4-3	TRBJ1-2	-	TGCGCCAGCAGCCAAGATTCGAGGGCCTACTATGGCTACACCTTC	CASSQDSRAYYGYTF
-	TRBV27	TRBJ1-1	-	TGTGCCAGCAGTTTATTCGGGCTTAACACTGAAGCTTTCTTT	CASSLFGLNTEAFF
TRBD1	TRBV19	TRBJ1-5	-	TGTGCCAGTAGTATTTGGGACAGATTTCAGCCCCAGCATTTT	CASSIWDRFQPQHF
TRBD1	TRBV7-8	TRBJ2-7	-	TGTGCCAGCAGCGACGACAGGGGACCCTCCTACGAGCAGTACTTC	CASSDDRGPSYEQYF
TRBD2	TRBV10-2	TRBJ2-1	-	TGCGCCAGCAGAGGACTAGCGGGAGTCCATAGGTCCTACAATGAGCAGTTCTTC	CASRGLAGVHRSYNEQFF
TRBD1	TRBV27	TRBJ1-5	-	TGTGCCAGCAGTCCGACTCGACAGGGGTGGAGCAATCAGCCCCAGCATTTT	CASSPTRQGWSNQPQHF
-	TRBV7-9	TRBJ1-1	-	TGTGCCAGCAGCCCGGGGGCAGGGTCGGGCACTGAAGCTTTCTTT	CASSPGAGSGTEAFF
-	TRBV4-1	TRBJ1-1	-	TGCGCCAGCAGCCACAAGAATATAGCGGTGGCGAACACTGAAGCTTTCTTT	CASSHKNIAVANTEAFF
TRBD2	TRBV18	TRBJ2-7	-	TGTGCCAGCTCACCCCGGGCTAGCGGTTCCTACGAGCAGTACTTC	CASSPRASGSYEQYF
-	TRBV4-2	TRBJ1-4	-	TGTGCCAGCAGCCAATATGTTCCCCCTAATGAAAAACTGTTTTTT	CASSQYVPPNEKLFF
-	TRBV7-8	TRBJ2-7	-	TGTGCCAGCAGCTCCCGGGCTAGAGATGAGCAGTACTTC	CASSSRARDEQYF